These T cell receptor beta chains were read from a single sample in a study of OX40 agonist ivuxolimab in advanced cancers. Sequenced by immunoSEQ multiplex PCR; TCRdb stores in-frame clones only, minus some. The sample carries about 46,000 clones, 60% to 80% recorded once. This sample comprised CD4+ or CD8+ T cells sorted from blood, obtained in a trial of the OX40 agonist ivuxolimab. The receptors shown here come from an adult with an advanced solid tumor such as melanoma, head and neck, liver or kidney cancer. The CDR3 runs from the conserved cysteine through the conserved F or W. Each record gives: J gene, V gene, CDR3 protein.

>TRBJ2-2|TRBV6-6
CASSRTGGTGELFF
>TRBJ2-3|TRBV4-2
CASSLRLEDTQYF
>TRBJ1-5|TRBV19
CASSINPDSQPQHF
>TRBJ2-3|TRBV7-9
CASSGTSGRPSTDTQYF
>TRBJ2-1|TRBV19
CASSTRQGTYNEQFF
>TRBJ1-1|TRBV7-2
CASSLEPNTEAFF
>TRBJ2-1|TRBV5-1
CASSLAGQANEQFF
>TRBJ2-2|TRBV27
CASHLGLPGTGELFF
>TRBJ1-1|TRBV7-9
CASSLGGWGNTEAFF
>TRBJ2-3|TRBV9
CASSVVPVGKDTQYF
>TRBJ2-5|TRBV6-5
CASSYSSGSSGETQYF
>TRBJ1-5|TRBV28
CASSDHTGDQPQHF
>TRBJ2-7|TRBV7-9
CASSLADAGAYEQYF
>TRBJ1-1|TRBV6-1
CASSRDSNTEAFF
>TRBJ2-5|TRBV4-1
CASSQAWSLRGQETQYF
>TRBJ2-7|TRBV6-5
CASSYVGGYEQYF
>TRBJ1-1|TRBV5-1
CASSLIRGMNTEAFF
>TRBJ1-1|TRBV7-8
CASSPDSGVSEAFF
>TRBJ2-4|TRBV19
CASLNPGEKNIQYF
>TRBJ2-2|TRBV5-6
CASSRYRTGVAGELFF
>TRBJ2-7|TRBV27
CASSSGRRGEQYF
>TRBJ2-7|TRBV18
CASSPQGRGNLYEQYF
>TRBJ2-5|TRBV5-6
CASSLDARETQYF
>TRBJ1-3|TRBV19
CASSLSDGNTIYF
>TRBJ2-7|TRBV5-1
CASSPRPEALSYEQYF
>TRBJ2-1|TRBV7-9
CASSLNTGGKEQFF
>TRBJ2-3|TRBV5-1
CASSYRTDTDTQYF
>TRBJ2-5|TRBV11-3
CASSLDSVAGVETQYF
>TRBJ1-1|TRBV2
CASSERSGIAPDTEAFF
>TRBJ2-7|TRBV6-4
CASSAELAYEQYF
>TRBJ1-5|TRBV27
CASGRGTENQPQHF
>TRBJ2-7|TRBV7-2
CASRGPGGENSYEQYF
>TRBJ2-2|TRBV5-5
CASSREAGPNTSGELFF
>TRBJ1-1|TRBV7-3
CASSLRGGEAFF
>TRBJ2-6|TRBV19
CATQTGGRSGANVLTF
>TRBJ2-7|TRBV9
CASSVGAEPYEQYF
>TRBJ2-5|TRBV18
CASSPLDRGPQRTQYF
>TRBJ2-5|TRBV7-2
CASSLARTSPETQYF
>TRBJ2-2|TRBV5-1
CASSSTGTDTGELFF
>TRBJ2-7|TRBV2
CASSTGGEQYF
>TRBJ2-3|TRBV28
CASSLQGDTQYF
>TRBJ2-4|TRBV11-2
CASSLAEGTGGGKNIQYF
>TRBJ1-2|TRBV27
CASSLGGLGYTF
>TRBJ2-7|TRBV6-1
CASSRGTGGYEQYF
>TRBJ2-3|TRBV27
CASGTYSGKGTDTQYF
>TRBJ2-2|TRBV7-8
CASSASILAGGNTGELFF
>TRBJ1-6|TRBV28
CASTNSYNSPLHF
>TRBJ1-2|TRBV6-5
CASSPRRFYGYTF